The present T cell receptor beta chain was sequenced within a study of blood T cell repertoires in COVID-19 (dated by TCRdb to between 2020 and 2021). About the study as a whole: Samples covering the acute and convalescent phases of COVID-19 were provided by collaborators in the United States, Italy and Spain. The prospective study material was composed of cDNA or gDNA derived from T cells, B-cell-depleted T cells, or PBMCs. Subjects who had been exposed to COVID-19, were actively infected with it, or had recovered from it provided the deeply sampled blood TCRbeta repertoires that made up the dataset. A freely available public database, intended as a resource for researchers studying the immune response to SARS-CoV-2, is where the repertoires were released. Samples were obtained from the ongoing ImmuneRACE study (first 160 participants) and from 950 to 1,500 subjects provided by 6 global collaborators. A de-identified subject ID, COVID-19 status, age in years and sex were almost always included in the sample metadata. Where available, HLA class I and class II types were taken from metadata supplied by the sample provider and were not determined by assay-based typing. The paper as a whole reports these results and caveats: The quantity of clinical and demographic metadata differed by source and by participant and was supplied without curation.

TCRbeta CDR3 regions were amplified from genomic DNA by means of the immunoSEQ Assay, a bias-controlled multiplex PCR. On the authors' methods: Within the assay, amplification of reference gene primers was used to estimate how many nucleated cells each sample contained. To quantify the absolute abundance of each unique TCRbeta CDR3 rearrangement, sequence reads were collapsed and filtered. For each sample, productive Simpson clonality was calculated as the square root of Simpson's diversity index over productive rearrangements. TCRdb limited this immuneACCESS table to in-frame rearrangements with V and J called. A share of clones is missing; checked studies link under half to unresolved V genes, and the rest is unexplained. Clone size and the V and J calls come from that table; the DNA yielded D and trimming. The sample profile shows about 140,000 clones; approximately 87% of them were found once. 3.5% to 5.5% of the sample is taken by the ten largest.

Each collaborating institution followed its own protocols to collect whole blood in K2EDTA tubes. For TCRbeta analysis, collaborator samples were shipped as frozen whole blood, as isolated PBMCs, or as DNA extracted from either sample type. V drops 0 bases and J drops 3 bases, leaving 6 bases in between. From cysteine to phenylalanine, the CDR3 is 13 amino acids long. The CDR3 DNA has 39 bases and is translated from base 1. The germline V gene provides CDR1 LGHNA and CDR2 YSLEER. In regard to this clone: This clone's antigen is unknown. Qualities for individual bases were not recorded, and no much larger clone is one base off.

Here the chain combines TRBV4-3 and TRBJ2-7; no D gene call is confident. This TCR was sampled from a woman between 40 and 50 years old with acute or convalescent COVID-19. The sample was peripheral blood. The CDR3 is CASSQDLLYEQYF. The base sequence is TGCGCCAGCAGCCAAGATCTCCTCTACGAGCAGTACTTC.